This T cell receptor (beta chain) was identified in a study of blood T cell repertoires in COVID-19 (TCRdb year 2020). Notes on the research overall: The collaborator samples originated in the United States, Italy and Spain and spanned the acute and convalescent phases of COVID-19. The sample metadata nearly always contained a de-identified subject ID, COVID-19 status, age in years and sex. HLA class I and class II types, where available, came from metadata supplied by the sample provider rather than from assay-based typing. Subjects who had been exposed to COVID-19, were actively infected with it, or had recovered from it provided the deeply sampled blood TCRbeta repertoires that made up the dataset. The repertoires were released in a freely available public database intended as a resource for research on the immune response to SARS-CoV-2. The prospective study material was composed of cDNA or gDNA derived from T cells, B-cell-depleted T cells, or PBMCs. Samples were obtained from the ongoing ImmuneRACE study (first 160 participants) and from 950 to 1,500 subjects provided by 6 global collaborators. The paper's findings and limits, for the study overall: How much clinical and demographic metadata was included differed by source and by participant, and the metadata was provided uncurated.

Whole blood was collected in K2EDTA tubes by collaborating institutions according to the institutions' own protocols. For TCRbeta analysis, collaborators shipped samples in one of three forms: frozen whole blood, isolated PBMCs, or DNA extracted from either of those sample types. As concerns this clone: This clone's antigen is unknown. There are no base qualities to consult, and no much larger clone falls within one base.

V ends up 8 bases short and J 0 bases short, with an unmatched junction base count of 12. The germline V gene gives CDR1 as SQVTM and CDR2 as ANQGSEA. The CDR3 spans 15 residues, from the cysteine through the phenylalanine. Just CDR3 DNA is preserved here, 45 bases in frame from base 1. TCRbeta CDR3 regions were amplified from genomic DNA by means of the immunoSEQ Assay, a bias-controlled multiplex PCR. On the authors' methods: Nucleated cell counts per sample were estimated from amplification of reference gene primers within the assay. To quantify the absolute abundance of each unique TCRbeta CDR3 rearrangement, sequence reads were collapsed and filtered. For each sample, productive Simpson clonality was calculated by taking the square root of Simpson's diversity index across productive rearrangements. TCRdb took this table from immuneACCESS and kept in-frame rearrangements with V and J called. Such tables lack part of the clones; where checked against another copy, unresolved V genes explain under half of the gap, and the rest is unexplained. V and J calls plus clone size are reproduced from that table; the DNA served to infer D and trimming. This sample comprises 150,000 to 200,000 clones, 80% to 90% of them detected only once. The top ten hold 1.5% to 2% of the sample.

The V and J genes are TRBV29-1 and TRBJ2-7; 8 middle bases align to TRBD2. The clonotype comes from a woman between 50 and 59 years old with acute or convalescent COVID-19. Material for sequencing was peripheral blood. The CDR3 region: CSPPAGGGFSYEQYF. The nucleotide sequence reads as follows: TGCAGCCCCCCGGCGGGGGGTGGATTCTCCTACGAGCAGTACTTC.